The TCR beta chain under discussion was sequenced for a study of cytomegalovirus exposure and HLA in healthy donors. Both 60 Vbeta primers and 13 Jbeta primers went into the PCR. The protocol was immunoSEQ multiplex PCR, while the TCRdb copy is restricted to in-frame clones and leaves out a portion. The data show 100,000 to 150,000 clones, around 68% seen once. Study outcomes and limitations: Upon later analysis, TCR association rates were observed to vary by HLA locus, being highest for DRB1 and lowest for HLA-C. The authors listed 150 to 200 TCR beta chains as cytomegalovirus-associated. With high specificity and sensitivity, the classifier reportedly diagnosed cytomegalovirus status. For TCR beta chains, V- and J-gene trimming was later linked to a missense DCLRE1C variant.

Trimming removed 4 bases from V and 7 bases from J; junction bases left unmatched: 3. Germline assignment: CDR1 KGHSH and CDR2 LQKENI. The CDR3 totals 14 residues. A remark on this clone: Its antigen is unknown.

The TCR originated in a man aged 35-49 years in good health and CMV-seropositive. The chain combines TRBV18 with TRBJ2-1; 11 bases align to TRBD2. The sequencing input was PBMCs. CDR3 DNA: TGTGCCAGCTCACTACGACTAGCGGGGAATGAGCAGTTCTTC. Translating it yields CASSLRLAGNEQFF. Based on the CDR3 plus reference TRBV18 and TRBJ2-1, the full variable domain is NAGVMQNPRHLVRRRGQEARLRCSPMKGHSHVYWYRQLPEEGLKFMVYLQKENIIDESGMPKERFSAEFPKEGPSILRIQQVVRGDSAAYFCASSLRLAGNEQFFGPGTRLTVL.